What follows are 21 T cell receptor beta chains derived from one specimen sequenced in a study of blood T cell repertoires in COVID-19. TCRdb's table, derived via immunoSEQ multiplex PCR, lists solely in-frame clones and lacks some. The sample holds about 200,000 clones, 81% seen once. The source material was peripheral blood. The source is a woman of 80 years or more with acute or convalescent COVID-19.

This rearrangement joins TRBV28 to TRBJ1-2, with TRBD1 identical over 7 bases. Germline CDR1 and CDR2: MDHEN and SYDVKM. Trimming at V came to 3 bases and at J to 0 bases, leaving 1 base not matched to a gene. The CDR3 runs to 14 residues. The CDR3 nucleotides read TGTGCCAGCAGTTTGGGGACAGCTAACTATGGCTACACCTTC. Translating it yields CASSLGTANYGYTF.

The rearrangement links TRBV4-2 to TRBJ1-5; D not certain. Trimming took off 3 bases at V and 1 base at J, with 16 bases between the two ends. This CDR3 contains 17 residues. Germline V gives CDR1 LGHNA, CDR2 YNFKEQ. The CDR3 spells CASSQRLTVESNQPQHF. The CDR3 region has the DNA TGTGCCAGCAGCCAGCGACTTACTGTGGAAAGCAATCAGCCCCAGCATTTT.

In this sample, this clone turned up a few times. This chain uses TRBV5-1 with TRBJ1-1; D gene unclear. V was trimmed by 0 bases and J by 0 bases, leaving 9 bases between them. The CDR3 totals 15 residues. Germline CDR1 and CDR2: SGHRS and YFSETQ. Written as DNA, the CDR3 is TGCGCCAGCAGCTTGGGATTCAGTATGAACACTGAAGCTTTCTTT. This sequence encodes CASSLGFSMNTEAFF.

This clone was counted a few times. The rearrangement links TRBV5-1 to TRBJ2-2; no clear D gene. CDR3 size: 13 residues. Trimming stripped 0 bases from V and 6 bases from J, with 6 bases between. CDR1 and CDR2 from the germline V gene are SGHRS and YFSETQ. The CDR3: CASSLGEAGELFF. The CDR3 region has the DNA TGCGCCAGCAGCTTGGGAGAAGCCGGGGAGCTGTTTTTT. The whole variable domain, remainder taken from reference TRBV5-1 and TRBJ2-2, is KAGVTQTPRYLIKTRGQQVTLSCSPISGHRSVSWYQQTPGQGLQFLFEYFSETQRNKGNFPGRFSGRQFSNSRSEMNVSTLELGDSALYLCASSLGEAGELFFGEGSRLTVL.

The chain combines TRBV7-9 with TRBJ2-7, with D uncertain. CDR1 and CDR2 (germline): SEHNR, FQNEAQ (reference sequence). Between the trimmed V and J ends, which lost 5 bases and 5 bases, there was a span of 7 bases. The CDR3 is 11 residues long. CDR3 coding DNA: TGTGCCAGCAGCAACGCAGACGAGCAGTACTTC. Its translation is CASSNADEQYF.

The V and J genes are TRBV28 and TRBJ1-1; D might be TRBD1 (5 bases). The germline V and J ends were trimmed by 2 bases and 10 bases, with 11 bases remaining between them. The CDR3 spans 12 residues. Germline CDR1 and CDR2: MDHEN and SYDVKM. Written as DNA, the CDR3 is TGTGCCAGCAGTTTAAGGCGGCAGGGAGCTTTCTTT. Its protein is CASSLRRQGAFF. Supplemented by reference TRBV28 and TRBJ1-1, the full variable domain reads DVKVTQSSRYLVKRTGEKVFLECVQDMDHENMFWYRQDPGLGLRLIYFSYDVKMKEKGDIPEGYSVSREKKERFSLILESASTNQTSMYLCASSLRRQGAFFGQGTRLTVV.

This clone showed up just a few times. The J gene is TRBJ1-2, the V gene TRBV5-4, with 7 bases identical to TRBD1. The CDR3 runs to 15 residues. With V trimmed by 0 bases and J by 5 bases, 7 bases remained unmatched. Germline loops: CDR1 SGHNT, CDR2 YYREEE (reference sequence). Written as DNA, the CDR3 is TGTGCCAGCAGCTTGGCTGGTCAGGGGGGTTATGGCTACACCTTC. It codes for CASSLAGQGGYGYTF.

This chain joins TRBV5-1 and TRBJ2-6, with 12 bases matching TRBD1. This CDR3 has 18 amino acids. J lost 0 bases, V lost 4 bases, and 5 bases had no gene match. CDR1 is SGHRS and CDR2 is YFSETQ in the germline V gene. As DNA, the CDR3 is TGCGCCAGCAGCCTGGGGACAGGGGGCTACTCTGGGGCCAACGTCCTGACTTTC. It encodes CASSLGTGGYSGANVLTF.

This sequence joins TRBV19 and TRBJ1-5; 7 positions agree with TRBD1. J gave up 5 bases and V 9 bases, and 7 bases lay outside the gene matches. CDR1 and CDR2 (germline): LNHDA, SQIVND (reference sequence). This CDR3 is built from 13 residues. In DNA form, the CDR3 reads TGTGCCAGCTCCAGGGGGTCGGATCAGCCCCAGCATTTT. Residues: CASSRGSDQPQHF.

The chain has TRBV14 and TRBJ2-5, with D unresolved. Per germline, CDR1 SGHDN and CDR2 FVKESK. This CDR3 region has 12 residues. Trimming took off 4 bases at V and 7 bases at J, with 10 bases between the two ends. The CDR3 DNA reads TGTGCCAGCAGCCCCTATGTTGGGACCCAGTACTTC. This translates into CASSPYVGTQYF.

This sequence joins TRBV19 and TRBJ2-1; the match to TRBD2 covers 10 bases. The germline V gene encodes CDR1 LNHDA and CDR2 SQIVND (reference sequence). The CDR3 is 16 amino acids. Trimming removed 5 bases from V and 7 bases from J; junction bases left unmatched: 11. CDR3 residues: CASSLTPGLATNEQFF. The CDR3 DNA follows: TGTGCCAGTAGTCTGACACCGGGACTAGCGACAAATGAGCAGTTCTTC.

The chain uses TRBV19 and TRBJ1-4; maybe TRBD1 (5 bases). Germline-derived CDR1 and CDR2 are LNHDA and SQIVND (reference sequence). The CDR3 has 15 amino acids. Trimming took 2 bases from V and 10 from J, leaving 17 bases between them. This CDR3 reads CASSISPGGRGKLFF. CDR3 in DNA: TGTGCCAGTAGTATATCACCGGGGGGGAGAGGAAAACTGTTTTTT.

V usage is TRBV3-1 (or the pseudogene TRBV3-2) and J usage is TRBJ2-2, with 9 bases aligning to TRBD2. J was trimmed by 4 bases and V by 4 bases; bases with no gene match: 4. Germline CDR1 and CDR2: LGHDT and YNNKEL (reference sequence). The CDR3 extends over 15 amino acids. The CDR3 DNA sequence: TGTGCCAGCAGCCGAAGCGGGGGGATCACCGGGGAGCTGTTTTTT. Protein sequence: CASSRSGGITGELFF.

This sequence joins TRBV5-6 and TRBJ2-5; weak D call: TRBD1 (6 bases). The V end was cut by 1 base, the J end by 4 bases, with 11 bases between. The CDR3 is made up of 14 amino acids. CDR1 and CDR2 (germline): SGHDT, YYEEEE. CDR3 protein: CASSLQGRGETQYF. The CDR3 DNA reads TGTGCCAGCAGCTTGCAGGGGAGAGGAGAGACCCAGTACTTC.

This clone has more than one count but fewer than ten. V and J are TRBV10-3 and TRBJ2-7; TRBD2 matches at 10 bases. The CDR3 sequence is 15 residues long. Germline CDR1 reads ENHRY; CDR2 reads SYGVKD. V shed 6 bases and J 5 bases; nucleotides not matched to a gene: 10. CDR3 sequence: CAISPEREGRNEQYF. In DNA, the CDR3 is TGTGCCATCAGCCCCGAGCGGGAGGGCCGTAACGAGCAGTACTTC.

J is TRBJ1-1 and V is TRBV6-6; D perhaps matches TRBD1 (5 bases). V was trimmed by 2 bases and J by 1 base, leaving 8 bases between them. From germline, CDR1 is MNHNY and CDR2 SVGAGI (reference sequence). This CDR3 has 14 amino acids. The chain's CDR3 is CASSYPTGNTEAFF. DNA for the CDR3: TGTGCCAGCAGTTACCCTACAGGGAACACTGAAGCTTTCTTT.

This chain links TRBV5-1 with TRBJ1-1, with D possibly TRBD1 on 6 matching bases. In germline, CDR1 is SGHRS, CDR2 YFSETQ. The length of the CDR3 is 13 residues. V lost 0 bases, J lost 4 bases, and 7 bases lay in between. The CDR3 sequence: CASSLEGGTEAFF. The CDR3 nucleotides are TGCGCCAGCAGCTTGGAAGGGGGCACTGAAGCTTTCTTT.

The chain recombines TRBV28 with TRBJ1-3; D not certain. The germline V gene encodes CDR1 MDHEN and CDR2 SYDVKM. V lost 8 bases and J lost 0, with 8 bases in between. The CDR3 loop spans 13 amino acids. The DNA for the CDR3 is TGTGCCAGCTTCCGGAGCTCTGGAAACACCATATATTTT. Translated: CASFRSSGNTIYF.

The gene calls are TRBV11-2 and TRBJ2-1; possibly TRBD2 for D (6 bases). This CDR3 region has 16 residues. V dropped 4 bases and J dropped 0 bases, with 13 bases sitting between them. The germline CDR1 and CDR2 sequences are SGHAT and FQNNGV. CDR3 sequence reads: CASSWSGYSSYNEQFF. CDR3 DNA: TGTGCCAGCAGCTGGAGCGGGTACAGCTCCTACAATGAGCAGTTCTTC.

The chain uses TRBV18 and TRBJ2-7; D not resolved. There are 15 residues in the CDR3. Germline assignment: CDR1 KGHSH and CDR2 LQKENI. V lost 0 bases and J 0 bases, leaving 9 bases between the germline ends. In DNA, the CDR3 is TGTGCCAGCTCACCACCGGTAGTGAGCTCCTACGAGCAGTACTTC. The encoded protein is CASSPPVVSSYEQYF. Looking up the rest from reference TRBV18 and TRBJ2-7 gives the full variable domain: NAGVMQNPRHLVRRRGQEARLRCSPMKGHSHVYWYRQLPEEGLKFMVYLQKENIIDESGMPKERFSAEFPKEGPSILRIQQVVRGDSAAYFCASSPPVVSSYEQYFGPGTRLTVT.

The DNA for the CDR3 is TGTGCCATCAGTCCGAGGTTGGATGAGCAGTTCTTC. Translating it yields CAISPRLDEQFF. The gene calls are TRBV10-3 and TRBJ2-1, with D unresolved. The CDR3 runs 12 residues. Germline CDR1 reads ENHRY; CDR2 reads SYGVKD. With 5 bases removed from V and 8 bases from J, the gap between germline ends came to 10 bases.